Below are 15 T cell receptor beta chains sequenced from a single sample in a study of OX40 agonist ivuxolimab in advanced cancers. The assay was immunoSEQ multiplex PCR, and TCRdb's table has in-frame clones only and misses some. The sample carries roughly 70,000 clones, about nine tenths recorded once. The sample was CD4+ or CD8+ T cells sorted from blood, taken in a trial of the OX40 agonist ivuxolimab. The receptors derive from an adult with an advanced solid tumor such as melanoma, head and neck, liver or kidney cancer.

The V gene is TRBV6-1, the J gene TRBJ2-6, with TRBD1 as a possible D gene (5 bases). There are 14 residues in the CDR3. CDR1 and CDR2 from the germline V gene are MNHNS and SASEGT. V was clipped by 8 bases and J by 1 base, with 9 bases between them. The CDR3 loop reads CASSGNSGANVLTF. The DNA for the CDR3 is TGTGCCAGCTCAGGGAATTCTGGGGCCAACGTCCTGACTTTC.

This clone occurred once. The genes are TRBV29-1 and TRBJ2-7; 7 bases align to TRBD2. J lost 0 bases, V lost 7 bases, and 6 bases had no gene match. Per germline, CDR1 SQVTM and CDR2 ANQGSEA. The CDR3 length is 13 residues. The CDR3 nucleotides are TGCAGCGCCACGAGCGGGGTCTCCTACGAGCAGTACTTC. Protein sequence: CSATSGVSYEQYF.

CDR3 nucleotide sequence: TGTGCCAGCAGCAGAGACGAGAATGAGCAGTTCTTC. This gives the protein CASSRDENEQFF. The V gene is TRBV9, the J gene TRBJ2-1; D call uncertain. V was trimmed by 4 bases and J by 7 bases, leaving 9 bases between them. The germline V gene has CDR1 SGDLS and CDR2 YYNGEE. There are 12 residues in the CDR3.

The chain has TRBV5-1 and TRBJ1-1; D ambiguous. V was shortened by 0 bases and J by 0 bases, with 3 bases between the two germline ends. The CDR3 spans 13 residues. Germline V gives CDR1 SGHRS, CDR2 YFSETQ. Here the CDR3 reads CASSLEVNTEAFF. The CDR3 coding sequence is TGCGCCAGCAGCTTGGAAGTGAACACTGAAGCTTTCTTT.

The chain links TRBV11-2 to TRBJ2-1, with TRBD2 matching over 13 bases. In germline, CDR1 is SGHAT, CDR2 FQNNGV. V trimming: 5 bases; J trimming: 9 bases; junction bases outside the gene matches: 4. There are 14 residues in the CDR3. The CDR3 loop reads CASSPGLAGSEQFF. As DNA, the CDR3 is TGTGCCAGCAGCCCGGGACTAGCGGGAAGTGAGCAGTTCTTC.

The chain has TRBV19 and TRBJ1-5, with D possibly being TRBD1 (5 bases). CDR1 is LNHDA and CDR2 is SQIVND in the germline V gene (reference sequence). The germline V and J ends were trimmed by 8 bases and 2 bases, with 10 bases remaining between them. The CDR3 is made up of 13 amino acids. The CDR3 loop is CASGQGGNQPQHF. The CDR3 coding sequence is TGTGCCAGTGGGCAGGGTGGCAATCAGCCCCAGCATTTT.

CDR3 sequence (DNA): TGCAGCGTTGCCCCGGGTTTGGAAGCTTTCTTT. As protein: CSVAPGLEAFF. This chain links TRBV29-1 with TRBJ1-1; no definite D call. Germline V gives CDR1 SQVTM, CDR2 ANQGSEA. The CDR3 sequence is 11 residues long. V was cut by 4 bases and J by 8 bases, with 11 bases left in between.

In its sample, this clone was seen a few times. This chain uses TRBV4-1 with TRBJ2-3, with TRBD2 as a possible D gene (6 bases). Germline CDR1 and CDR2: MGHRA and YSYEKL. CDR3 length: 15 residues. V was trimmed by 2 bases and J by 1 base, leaving 10 bases between them. In DNA form, the CDR3 reads TGCGCCAGCAGCCAACCGACGGGAGGCACAGATACGCAGTATTTT. As protein: CASSQPTGGTDTQYF.

This chain joins TRBV11-3 and TRBJ1-4; D possibly corresponds to TRBD1 (5 bases). This CDR3 has 14 amino acids. Trimming cost V 3 bases and J 8 bases, with 13 bases left between them. Per the germline V gene, CDR1 is SGHNT and CDR2 is YENEEA. The CDR3 nucleotides read TGTGCCAGCAGCTTGGGCGGACGGGACGAAAAACTGTTTTTT. Protein: CASSLGGRDEKLFF.

Concerning this clone itself: In the same sample, other DNA sequences code for this CDR3. The chain is built from TRBV9 and TRBJ2-5; D possibly corresponds to TRBD1 (5 bases). This CDR3 spans 14 amino acids. CDR1 SGDLS and CDR2 YYNGEE come from the germline V gene. The germline V and J ends were trimmed by 0 bases and 2 bases, with 8 bases remaining between them. The CDR3: CASSVDHRQETQYF. The CDR3 DNA follows: TGTGCCAGCAGCGTAGACCACAGGCAAGAGACCCAGTACTTC.

Here the CDR3 DNA reads TGTGCCAGCAGTGAGACAGGGGCGAGCTACGAGCAGTACTTC. Encoded protein: CASSETGASYEQYF. The J gene is TRBJ2-7, the V gene TRBV25-1; 8 nucleotides align to TRBD1. From germline, CDR1 is MGHDK and CDR2 SYGVNS. The CDR3 is 14 residues long. Unmatched junction bases numbered 4, after V lost 3 bases and J lost 3 bases.

The chain uses TRBV2 and TRBJ2-7; D is possibly TRBD2 (5 bases). CDR3 size: 15 residues. The ends were cut back, 6 bases at V and 0 bases at J, with 15 bases in the middle. Germline V lookup: CDR1 SNHLY, CDR2 FYNNEI. The CDR3 sequence is CASSPLRGPSYEQYF. CDR3 nucleotide sequence: TGTGCCAGCAGCCCGTTGCGCGGGCCCTCCTACGAGCAGTACTTC.

The V and J genes are TRBV28 and TRBJ1-2; TRBD1 agrees at 7 bases. The length of the CDR3 is 15 residues. CDR1 and CDR2 (germline): MDHEN, SYDVKM. V shed 2 bases and J 5 bases; nucleotides not matched to a gene: 8. This CDR3 reads CASSLPLAGGYGYTF. The CDR3 DNA follows: TGTGCCAGCAGTTTACCCCTGGCAGGGGGATATGGCTACACCTTC.

The chain carries TRBV6-1 and TRBJ2-7, with 7 bases matching TRBD2. Germline CDR1 MNHNS, CDR2 SASEGT. This CDR3 spans 14 amino acids. After removal of 7 bases from V and 3 bases from J, the junction contained 9 bases not matched to a gene. The CDR3 DNA reads TGTGCCAGCACTGAGTCTAGCGGAGACTACGAGCAGTACTTC. Protein: CASTESSGDYEQYF.

V is TRBV2 and J is TRBJ2-7; D may correspond to TRBD1 or TRBD2 (5 bases each). Trimming shortened V by 5 bases and J by 0 bases, and 8 bases separated the two germline ends. Germline V CDR1 and CDR2: SNHLY, FYNNEI. The CDR3 is 13 residues long. CDR3 protein: CASSPGPSYEQYF. For the CDR3, the DNA is TGTGCCAGCAGTCCGGGACCCTCCTACGAGCAGTACTTC.